Described below is a single T cell receptor beta chain sequence and its context. The antigen is undetermined. Different DNA sequences within this sample yield the same CDR3. This CDR3 is 12 amino acids long. V gave up 1 base and J gave up 4 bases, with 5 bases separating them. Germline CDR1 SGHDN, CDR2 FVKESK. This entry comes from a study of shared clonotypes between healthy human individuals. General study findings and limits: Some clonotypes were shared by all four sorted-subset donors, while others were not shared. The non-shared ones had lower generation probabilities than the shared ones. Clonotype sharing among donors was thought likely to change with sequencing depth.

A deep-level run was used for the assay. Sequencing was performed with immunoSEQ multiplex PCR; in TCRdb, only in-frame clones are kept and a portion is missing. The sample gives approximately 530,000 clones, around 96% of which show up once; roughly 0.06% is in the top ten. Sequencing input: naive CD4+ T cells sorted from blood. The subset denotes: CD45RA+ positively selected. The V and J genes are TRBV14 and TRBJ2-7, with no clear D. The TCR was taken from a woman aged 25 to 45 in good health. CDR3 nucleotides: TGTGCCAGCAGCCAAGTGGGATACGAGCAGTACTTC. Translated: CASSQVGYEQYF.